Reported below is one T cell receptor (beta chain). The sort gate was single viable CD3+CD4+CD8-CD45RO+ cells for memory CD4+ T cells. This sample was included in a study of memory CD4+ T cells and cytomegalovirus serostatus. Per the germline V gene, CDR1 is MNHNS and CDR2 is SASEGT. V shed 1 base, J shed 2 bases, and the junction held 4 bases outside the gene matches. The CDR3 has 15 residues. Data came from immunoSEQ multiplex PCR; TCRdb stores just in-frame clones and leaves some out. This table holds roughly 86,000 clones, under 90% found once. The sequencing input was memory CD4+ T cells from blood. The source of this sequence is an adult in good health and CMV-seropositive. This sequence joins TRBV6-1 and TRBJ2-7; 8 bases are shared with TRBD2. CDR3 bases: TGTGCCAGCAGTGAAGTGGGACTAGTAGCCTACGAGCAGTACTTC. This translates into CASSEVGLVAYEQYF.